This T cell receptor beta chain was identified during a study of cytomegalovirus exposure and HLA in healthy donors. General study points: For most subjects, TCR beta sequences were reported to predict HLA-A and HLA-B alleles with accuracy. Some V segments (TRBV6-2 and TRBV6-3 among them) were excluded as indistinguishable.

V lost 3 bases and J lost 3, with 9 bases in between. Germline V CDR1 and CDR2: SGHRS, YFSETQ. The CDR3 consists of 13 residues. Comment on this clone: Its antigen is undetermined.

This PCR relied on a set of 60 Vbeta primers and 13 Jbeta primers. TCRdb's copy holds only in-frame clones and misses some; the assay was immunoSEQ multiplex PCR. The repertoire holds about 120,000 clones, 77% seen once, with 4.5% to 6% in the top ten. The sequenced sample consisted of PBMCs. This receptor was obtained from a young man in good health and CMV-seropositive. The rearrangement uses TRBV5-1 and TRBJ1-2, with no clear D. CDR3: CASSYVGDYGYTF. The CDR3, as DNA: TGCGCCAGCAGCTACGTCGGAGACTATGGCTACACCTTC.